This TCR beta chain was obtained from a study of blood T cell repertoires in COVID-19. As for the study in general: From the United States, Italy and Spain came samples of acute and convalescent COVID-19. From T cells, B-cell-depleted T cells, or PBMCs came the material, which was cDNA or gDNA.

The CDR3 runs 13 residues. From germline, CDR1 is KGHSH and CDR2 LQKENI. V lost 4 bases and J lost 14, with 15 bases in between. Per the original data handling: Cell counts per sample came from amplifying reference gene primers. Clones were read by immunoSEQ multiplex PCR, and TCRdb kept only the in-frame ones, dropping some. V and J calls and clone size come straight from that table; D and trimming were deduced from the DNA. The table has about 30,000 clones, 85% to 90% seen once. This rearrangement joins TRBV18 to TRBJ1-6; the D gene is possibly TRBD1 (5 bases). The clonotype originates from an elderly man with acute or convalescent COVID-19. The sample taken for sequencing was peripheral blood. CDR3 sequence: CASSHPGILTLHF. The CDR3 bases are TGTGCCAGCTCACACCCAGGGATCCTCACCCTCCACTTT.